This entry describes one T cell receptor (beta chain). This entry comes from a study of OX40 agonist ivuxolimab in advanced cancers. Measured with immunoSEQ multiplex PCR; TCRdb has only the in-frame clones, and not every one. The sample has over 65,000 clones; around 92% are singletons. Germline CDR1 is MNHEY and CDR2 is SVGAGI. The CDR3 is 14 residues long. Trimming removed 5 bases at V and 2 bases at J, with 10 bases between. The chain couples TRBV6-5 to TRBJ1-5; D gene unclear. The sequences come from CD4+ or CD8+ T cells sorted from blood, collected in a trial of the OX40 agonist ivuxolimab. This TCR derives from an adult with an advanced solid tumor such as melanoma, head and neck, liver or kidney cancer. CDR3 nucleotides: TGTGCCAGCAGTGCTCCGGGCGGCAATCAGCCCCAGCATTTT. Amino acids: CASSAPGGNQPQHF.